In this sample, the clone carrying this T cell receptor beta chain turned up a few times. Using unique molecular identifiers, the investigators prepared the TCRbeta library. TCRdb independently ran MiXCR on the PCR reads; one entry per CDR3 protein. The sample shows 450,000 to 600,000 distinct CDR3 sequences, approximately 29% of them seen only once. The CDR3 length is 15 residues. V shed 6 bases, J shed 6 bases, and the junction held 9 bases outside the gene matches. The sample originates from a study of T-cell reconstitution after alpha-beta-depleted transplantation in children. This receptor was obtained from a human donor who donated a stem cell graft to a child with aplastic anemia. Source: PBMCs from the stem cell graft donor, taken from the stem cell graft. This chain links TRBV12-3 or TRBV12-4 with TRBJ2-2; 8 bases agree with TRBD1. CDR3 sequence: CASRPGQGASGELFF. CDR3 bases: TGTGCCAGCAGACCGGGCCAGGGGGCTTCCGGGGAGCTGTTTTTT.